The sequence of this TCR beta chain was determined in a study of blood T cell repertoires in COVID-19. Turning to the study itself: Nucleic acid was either cDNA or gDNA, and it came from T cells, B-cell-depleted T cells, or PBMCs.

Source study methods: Scientists estimated how many nucleated cells there were by amplifying reference gene primers. Sequencing was performed with immunoSEQ multiplex PCR; in TCRdb, only in-frame clones are kept and a portion is missing. V and J calls plus clone size are reproduced from that table; the DNA served to infer D and trimming. The sample holds around 200,000 clones, around 85% seen once. This clone was seen repeatedly, ten times or more. Participants reported their clinical history, and cohort assignment relied on those reports. V was clipped by 5 bases and J by 4 bases; unmatched bases: 9. The CDR3 totals 16 residues. Germline assignment: CDR1 SEHNR and CDR2 FQNEAQ (reference sequence).

The gene calls are TRBV7-9 and TRBJ2-1; 9 bases map to TRBD1. Sequencing was performed on PBMCs or T cells enriched from blood (not recorded which). This receptor was identified in a man aged 40-55 years who had recovered from COVID-19. The CDR3 here is CASSDTGGNMYNEQFF. CDR3 nucleotide sequence: TGTGCCAGCAGCGATACAGGGGGCAACATGTACAATGAGCAGTTCTTC.